The entry below gives a single TCR beta chain sequence along with its context. CDR1 and CDR2 (germline): MDHEN, SYDVKM. This CDR3 has 15 residues. Trimming shortened V by 6 bases and J by 2 bases, and 17 bases separated the two germline ends. Reverse transcription of about 0.45 to 1 ug RNA used random hexamers. A multiplex approach, immunoSEQ multiplex PCR, amplified TCR beta CDR3 across 54 Vbeta and 13 Jbeta. TCRdb passed the immunoSEQ multiplex PCR reads through MiXCR, listing each CDR3 protein once. The profile shows about 210,000 distinct CDR3 sequences, around 95% of them singletons. This sample is drawn from a study of CD8 T cells in Susac syndrome. Peripheral blood CD8+ and CD4+ T cells were profiled by TCR beta sequencing.

The sequencing input was CD4+ T cells from PBMCs. The sequence came from a human donor with multiple sclerosis. The chain joins TRBV28 to TRBJ2-7; TRBD2 is a possible D gene (6 bases). CDR3 amino acids: CASRILGAGTYEQYF. The CDR3 DNA sequence: TGTGCCAGCAGAATACTCGGCGCGGGAACCTACGAGCAGTACTTC.